These 32 T cell receptor beta chains originate from one sample sequenced in a study of shared clonotypes between healthy human individuals. Produced via immunoSEQ multiplex PCR; TCRdb's table is partial and in-frame only. The sample yields 1.6 million or so clones, approximately 98.5% seen once. The sequenced material came from naive CD4+ T cells sorted from blood. The subset was: CD45RA+ positively selected. These receptors originate from a young man in good health.

This chain connects TRBV4-3 to TRBJ2-2, with 10 bases that match TRBD2. Germline CDR1 is LGHNA and CDR2 is YSLEER. This CDR3 contains 18 residues. V shed 0 bases and J 5 bases; nucleotides not matched to a gene: 9. CDR3 protein: CASSQDLLAGLRTGELFF. CDR3 DNA: TGCGCCAGCAGCCAAGACTTACTAGCGGGACTACGTACCGGGGAGCTGTTTTTT.

The chain employs TRBV15 and TRBJ2-7; the D gene is possibly TRBD2 (5 bases). V lost 5 bases, J lost 6 bases, and 17 bases lay in between. The germline CDR1 and CDR2 sequences are LNHNV and YYDKDF (reference sequence). The CDR3 contains 14 residues. DNA for the CDR3: TGTGCCACCAGCGAGGGCCCCTATGGTGGCGAGCAGTACTTC. The encoded protein is CATSEGPYGGEQYF.

This clone showed up just once. The rearrangement joins TRBV5-1 to TRBJ2-4; D gene uncertain. Looked up from germline, CDR1 is SGHRS and CDR2 is YFSETQ. V gave up 0 bases and J gave up 0 bases, with 7 bases separating them. The CDR3 is 15 amino acids. The CDR3 here is CASSLGVVAKNIQYF. The CDR3, as DNA: TGCGCCAGCAGCTTGGGTGTGGTAGCCAAAAACATTCAGTACTTC.

This rearrangement joins TRBV7-3 to TRBJ2-7; D is possibly TRBD2 (6 bases). The CDR3 loop spans 15 amino acids. Trimming shortened V by 1 base and J by 2 bases, and 12 bases separated the two germline ends. The germline CDR1 and CDR2 sequences are SGHTA and FQGTGA. DNA for the CDR3: TGTGCCAGCAGCTTAAGGGCGGGACCGACCTACGAGCAGTACTTC. Translated, it gives CASSLRAGPTYEQYF.

The genes are TRBV6-1 and TRBJ1-3, with no clear D. This CDR3 region has 13 residues. Per the germline V gene, CDR1 is MNHNS and CDR2 is SASEGT. V was shortened by 10 bases and J by 0 bases, with 10 bases between the two germline ends. The CDR3 DNA reads TGTGCCACCCAACAGAGCTCTGGAAACACCATATATTTT. Translating it yields CATQQSSGNTIYF.

This clone was seen once. The chain links TRBV5-1 to TRBJ2-7, with TRBD1 matching over 7 bases. V lost 2 bases, J lost 6 bases, and 11 bases stayed unmatched. CDR1 is SGHRS and CDR2 is YFSETQ in the germline V gene. The CDR3 contains 15 residues. CDR3 loop: CASSFDERGRGEQYF. The CDR3 DNA is TGCGCCAGCAGCTTCGATGAGAGGGGGCGCGGCGAGCAGTACTTC. Full variable domain (remainder filled in from reference TRBV5-1 and TRBJ2-7): KAGVTQTPRYLIKTRGQQVTLSCSPISGHRSVSWYQQTPGQGLQFLFEYFSETQRNKGNFPGRFSGRQFSNSRSEMNVSTLELGDSALYLCASSFDERGRGEQYFGPGTRLTVT.

The CDR3 DNA is TGTGCCAGCAGCCAACAACTAGCGGGCTACGAGCAGTACTTC. It specifies CASSQQLAGYEQYF. The rearrangement uses TRBV14 and TRBJ2-7; 9 nucleotides match TRBD2. The CDR3 loop spans 14 amino acids. The V gene's germline CDR1 is SGHDN and CDR2 FVKESK. The junction had 2 bases not matched to a gene; V was cut back by 2 bases and J by 3 bases.

V and J are TRBV10-3 and TRBJ2-7; no clear D gene. The CDR3 length is 15 residues. Trimming took 10 bases from V and 0 from J, leaving 19 bases between them. Germline CDR1 ENHRY, CDR2 SYGVKD. This CDR3 is CATRLERSSSYEQYF. The DNA of the CDR3 is TGTGCCACCCGCCTGGAGCGTTCTAGCTCCTACGAGCAGTACTTC.

A word on this clone: Other DNA sequences of this sample code for an identical CDR3. The V call is TRBV7-2, the J call TRBJ2-7; D remains unclear. Germline V gives CDR1 SGHTA, CDR2 FQGNSA. The V end was cut by 3 bases, the J end by 5 bases, with 11 bases between. The CDR3 runs 13 residues. CDR3 coding DNA: TGTGCCAGCAGCTTGGGCAGGCTAGACGAGCAGTACTTC. Translated: CASSLGRLDEQYF.

This clone was recorded only once. The chain couples TRBV29-1 to TRBJ1-1, with TRBD1 as a possible D gene (5 bases). Germline V lookup: CDR1 SQVTM, CDR2 ANQGSEA. V lost 3 bases and J lost 10, with 18 bases in between. The CDR3 sequence is 13 residues long. The CDR3 nucleotides read TGCAGCGTTGATCACAAAATTGGGGGAGCAGCTTTCTTT. The encoded protein is CSVDHKIGGAAFF.

As concerns this clone: A read error may produce the germline difference seen at one junction end. The genes are TRBV7-9 and TRBJ2-5; the match to TRBD1 covers 7 bases. The CDR3 is 16 amino acids. CDR1 and CDR2 from the germline V gene are SEHNR and FQNEAQ (reference sequence). This CDR3 reads CASTLKTGPGQETQYF. The CDR3 region has the DNA TGTGCCAGCACCTTAAAGACAGGGCCGGGGCAAGAGACCCAGTACTTC.

The chain recombines TRBV5-4 with TRBJ2-3; TRBD1 agrees at 9 bases. The trim removed 0 bases at V and 3 bases at J, leaving 2 bases unmatched. In germline, CDR1 is SGHNT, CDR2 YYREEE (reference sequence). The CDR3 is made up of 15 amino acids. This CDR3 is CASSLGDRATDTQYF. The CDR3 DNA reads TGTGCCAGCAGCTTGGGGGACAGGGCTACAGATACGCAGTATTTT.

The V gene is TRBV15, the J gene TRBJ1-2; D might be TRBD1 (5 bases). This CDR3 contains 13 residues. Germline loops: CDR1 LNHNV, CDR2 YYDKDF (reference sequence). V lost 0 bases and J 8 bases, leaving 10 bases between the germline ends. The CDR3 is CATSRDGPGGYTF. The DNA of the CDR3 is TGTGCCACCAGCAGAGATGGGCCAGGGGGCTACACCTTC.

The chain combines TRBV5-1 with TRBJ2-4; 10 positions agree with TRBD2. This CDR3 has 15 amino acids. V gave up 3 bases and J gave up 7 bases; unmatched junction bases: 7. In germline, CDR1 is SGHRS, CDR2 YFSETQ. The CDR3 DNA reads as TGCGCCAGCAGCTCCGAGCGGGAGGGTAGGAACATTCAGTACTTC. It specifies CASSSEREGRNIQYF.

The chain combines TRBV18 with TRBJ2-7; 9 bases are shared with TRBD1. Germline lookup yields CDR1 KGHSH and CDR2 LQKENI. With 5 bases clipped from V and 3 bases from J, the junction kept 5 bases outside the gene matches. This CDR3 comprises 14 residues. This CDR3 reads CASSSDRGHYEQYF. Written as DNA, the CDR3 is TGTGCCAGCTCATCGGACAGGGGCCACTACGAGCAGTACTTC.

The chain employs TRBV4-1 and TRBJ2-1; 10 bases fit TRBD2. V shed 0 bases and J 7 bases; nucleotides not matched to a gene: 15. The CDR3 covers 19 residues. Per germline, CDR1 MGHRA and CDR2 YSYEKL. DNA for the CDR3: TGCGCCAGCAGCCAAGATAGGGGGAGGGTTGTAGCGGGAGGTAATGAGCAGTTCTTC. Protein sequence: CASSQDRGRVVAGGNEQFF.

V is TRBV19 and J is TRBJ1-1, with D hard to call. Germline CDR1 and CDR2: LNHDA and SQIVND (reference sequence). V was pared by 2 bases and J by 6 bases, with 10 bases between. The CDR3 is 13 residues long. The CDR3: CASSITGFPEAFF. The CDR3 DNA follows: TGTGCCAGTAGTATAACGGGGTTTCCTGAAGCTTTCTTT.

The chain has TRBV7-3 and TRBJ1-1; D is uncertain. The V end was cut by 4 bases, the J end by 2 bases, with 8 bases between. CDR1 and CDR2 from the germline V gene are SGHTA and FQGTGA. CDR3 length: 13 amino acids. Here the CDR3 DNA reads TGTGCCAGCAGCTCCAACATTAACACTGAAGCTTTCTTT. As protein: CASSSNINTEAFF.

The rearrangement joins TRBV7-3 to TRBJ2-2; a weak D match, TRBD1 (6 bases). Per the germline V gene, CDR1 is SGHTA and CDR2 is FQGTGA. This CDR3 comprises 14 residues. The V end lost 6 bases, the J end lost 4 bases, and 12 bases lay between the germline ends. The CDR3: CASRSGVITGELFF. CDR3 DNA sequence: TGTGCCAGCAGATCAGGGGTAATCACCGGGGAGCTGTTTTTT.

The CDR3 DNA reads TGCGCCAGCAGCTACCAGGGAGATACGCAGTATTTT. Translating it yields CASSYQGDTQYF. The chain combines TRBV5-1 with TRBJ2-3, with a tentative D call TRBD1 (5 bases). CDR1 and CDR2 (germline): SGHRS, YFSETQ. The CDR3 has 12 amino acids. Trimming pared 3 bases from V and 5 bases from J, leaving 7 bases between.

The chain combines TRBV5-1 with TRBJ2-5; 10 nucleotides align to TRBD2. Per the germline V gene, CDR1 is SGHRS and CDR2 is YFSETQ. Trimming cost V 0 bases and J 6 bases; bases outside gene matches: 2. CDR3 length: 14 residues. CDR3 in DNA: TGCGCCAGCAGCTTGGCTAGCGGGAGTCAGACCCAGTACTTC. Encoded protein: CASSLASGSQTQYF.

The CDR3 nucleotides read TGTGCCAGCAGCCGAGACAGGGTACATCAGCCCCAGCATTTT. It is translated as CASSRDRVHQPQHF. This chain uses TRBV28 with TRBJ1-5; TRBD1 agrees at 7 bases. CDR3 length: 14 amino acids. CDR1 MDHEN and CDR2 SYDVKM come from the germline V gene. V was clipped by 6 bases and J by 5 bases; unmatched bases: 7.

The V and J genes are TRBV7-9 and TRBJ1-2, with no clear D. Germline V gene sequence: CDR1 SEHNR, CDR2 FQNEAQ (reference sequence). The CDR3 has 13 amino acids. The ends were cut back, 3 bases at V and 7 bases at J, with 12 bases in the middle. CDR3 amino acids: CASSFLGGSGYTF. In nucleotides, the CDR3 is TGTGCCAGCAGCTTTCTGGGAGGATCTGGCTACACCTTC.

The chain carries TRBV7-3 and TRBJ2-4, with a tentative D call TRBD2 (6 bases). Trimming left V 5 bases short and J 6 bases short, with 14 bases between. This CDR3 is 14 amino acids long. CDR1 and CDR2 from the germline V gene are SGHTA and FQGTGA. In DNA form, the CDR3 reads TGTGCCAGCAGCCTGCCGGGACTCGGAAACATTCAGTACTTC. Its translation is CASSLPGLGNIQYF. The full variable domain, with the rest looked up from reference TRBV7-3 and TRBJ2-4, is GAGVSQTPSNKVTEKGKYVELRCDPISGHTALYWYRQSLGQGPEFLIYFQGTGAADDSGLPNDRFFAVRPEGSVSTLKIQRTERGDSAVYLCASSLPGLGNIQYFGAGTRLSVL.

The chain combines TRBV4-1 with TRBJ2-1; D unclear. The germline gives CDR1 MGHRA, CDR2 YSYEKL. The V end lost 3 bases, the J end lost 1 base, and 10 bases lay between the germline ends. CDR3 length: 15 residues. CDR3 amino acids: CASSQVGGSYNEQFF. The CDR3 DNA reads TGCGCCAGCAGCCAGGTAGGTGGGTCCTACAATGAGCAGTTCTTC.

The rearrangement joins TRBV11-2 to TRBJ2-2; the match to TRBD1 covers 7 bases. CDR1 is SGHAT, CDR2 FQNNGV, per germline. This CDR3 spans 16 amino acids. Germline trimming cut 5 bases from V and 1 base from J; bases unmatched to any gene: 7. Written as DNA, the CDR3 is TGTGCCAGCAGCAGCCCTGGACAGGTGAACACCGGGGAGCTGTTTTTT. Translation: CASSSPGQVNTGELFF.

This clone has just a few counts. CDR3 amino acids: CASSQTSGVGTGELFF. CDR3 bases: TGTGCCAGCAGCCAGACTTCGGGCGTCGGCACCGGGGAGCTGTTTTTT. The chain links TRBV7-3 to TRBJ2-2; D not resolved. Trimming removed 5 bases from V and 4 bases from J, with 17 bases in between. This CDR3 region has 16 residues. Germline-derived CDR1 and CDR2 are SGHTA and FQGTGA.

The genes are TRBV5-4 and TRBJ2-3; D not resolved. V was shortened by 4 bases and J by 4 bases, with 16 bases between the two germline ends. The CDR3 loop spans 15 amino acids. CDR1 SGHNT and CDR2 YYREEE come from the germline V gene (reference sequence). CDR3 protein: CASSPSSGRADTQYF. The CDR3 bases are TGTGCCAGCAGCCCCAGTTCTGGGCGAGCAGATACGCAGTATTTT.

The CDR3 DNA is TGTGCCAGCAGCCCCACACCGGGACTAGCTCTCCATGAGCAGTTCTTC. Translated: CASSPTPGLALHEQFF. The V gene is TRBV9, the J gene TRBJ2-1, with 9 positions matching TRBD2. V lost 4 bases to trimming and J lost 8 bases; unmatched junction nucleotides: 13. The CDR3 has 16 amino acids. Germline lookup yields CDR1 SGDLS and CDR2 YYNGEE.

This rearrangement joins TRBV28 to TRBJ2-7; D is uncertain. Trimming cost V 3 bases and J 2 bases, with 11 bases left between them. Germline loops: CDR1 MDHEN, CDR2 SYDVKM. There are 14 residues in the CDR3. For the CDR3, the DNA is TGTGCCAGCAGTTTGATTGGCGGTCCCTACGAGCAGTACTTC. It translates to CASSLIGGPYEQYF.

This chain uses TRBV5-6 with TRBJ1-5, with D possibly TRBD1 on 5 matching bases. Per the germline V gene, CDR1 is SGHDT and CDR2 is YYEEEE. V was trimmed by 6 bases and J by 3 bases, leaving 13 bases between them. The CDR3 has 14 amino acids. DNA for the CDR3: TGTGCCAGCACCTTACTAGGGGACAATCAGCCCCAGCATTTT. It specifies CASTLLGDNQPQHF.

V is TRBV29-1 and J is TRBJ1-3; D is perhaps TRBD1 (6 bases). Germline assignment: CDR1 SQVTM and CDR2 ANQGSEA. This CDR3 region has 15 residues. Trimming left V 4 bases short and J 1 base short, with 14 bases between. DNA of the CDR3: TGCAGCGTTGCTACAGGGATCGGTTCTGGAAACACCATATATTTT. The encoded protein is CSVATGIGSGNTIYF.